The rows below give T cell receptor beta chains drawn from one sample of a study of cytotoxic CD8 clonotypes in ibrutinib-treated CLL. Produced via immunoSEQ multiplex PCR; TCRdb's table is partial and in-frame only. The sample has approximately 100,000 clones; 77% are singletons. The material was PBMCs, obtained after 24 months of ibrutinib treatment. The receptors come from a human donor with chronic lymphocytic leukemia. Both conserved end residues are part of each CDR3.

V gene,CDR3 protein
TRBV11-2,CASSYGQGLSYIEQYF
TRBV7-9,CASSLGTGREEKLFF
TRBV14,CASSQNPGQGSHEQFF
TRBV7-9,CASSLVGTSHTQYF
TRBV28,CASSLRDTSLADTQYF
TRBV5-1,CASRGQASNTGELFF
TRBV7-2,CASQRGGEARETQYF
TRBV5-1,CASSPQGNQPQHF
TRBV5-1,CASSVQRTNNEQFF
TRBV11-2,CASSLGQGLRTDTQYF
TRBV18,CASSPGDSHNYGYTF
TRBV6-6,CASTGRRPDQPQHF
TRBV18,CASSPGTGDYEQYF
TRBV19,CASALGQSVSGNTIYF
TRBV11-2,CASSFGTDTGELFF
TRBV15,CATSRRVDEQFF
TRBV2,CASSSRMNTEAFF
TRBV28,CASSLKGTATDTQYF
TRBV6-1,CASRHTGREKLFF
TRBV15,CATSRDLQGVTQYF
TRBV4-2,CASSQLPGQETQYF
TRBV5-6,CASSSGPAGNTIYF
TRBV7-2,CASSPGQKYNEQFF
TRBV11-2,CASSLESGQNGSPLHF
TRBV7-6,CASSLATMRGRYSGANVLTF
TRBV5-3,CARYRKGRDYGYTF
TRBV18,CASSPPQGSNEQFF
TRBV28,CASSLLDRVQPQHF
TRBV19,CASSIILEYF
TRBV5-1,CASSLEAGPHQPQHF
TRBV5-6,CASSLGSAYEQYF
TRBV27,CASSADTGTAHSYEQYF
TRBV6-6,CASRNGASYEQYF
TRBV11-3,CASSAGQGSADTQYF
TRBV19,CASSIHPGRSNYYGYTF
TRBV28,CASRPRTSGRVDTQYF
TRBV21-1,CASKKGIVNTEAFF
TRBV5-6,CASSRDRGRGYTF
TRBV18,CASSGNPGISTDTQYF
TRBV28,CASSSPGPRGYGYTF
TRBV30,CAWSSGDRLGNQPQHF
TRBV30,CAWSVLGQPGQDPYEQYF
TRBV5-1,CASSGGQGSTGELFF
TRBV6-1,CASSEIGQGAYEQYF
TRBV5-4,CASSAYTGGRLMNTEAFF
TRBV6-5,CASGRDKTYEQYF
TRBV9,CASSPGGDTEAFF
TRBV18,CASSSGHSSAPGNEQFF